This entry lists 21 T cell receptor beta chains sequenced from one sample in a study of human T cells and chemical hapten exposure. Time point given: pre-sensitization, week 0. The treatment is: therapeutic diphenylcyclopropenone sensitization with weekly scalp DPC. Via MiXCR, TCRdb re-called the RACE reads, giving one row per CDR3 protein. The sample has over 300,000 distinct CDR3 sequences; 5.1% are singletons. Sequencing was performed on whole blood, taken in connection with sensitization to the hapten diphenylcyclopropenone (DPC). Receptor source: a woman in her forties or fifties with alopecia areata. Some clones in this sample may be carry-over from other donors' samples.

This clonotype was recorded many times. J is TRBJ1-2 and V is TRBV6-1, with D uncertain. Deletions cut 2 bases from V and 6 bases from J, with 13 bases between. CDR3 size: 14 residues. Germline lookup yields CDR1 MNHNS and CDR2 SASEGT. The CDR3 reads CASSEKWPPDGYTF. In DNA form, the CDR3 reads TGTGCCAGCAGTGAAAAATGGCCCCCTGATGGCTACACCTTC.

This clonotype was detected many times. CDR3 residues: CASEPGGSGGRQYF. DNA of the CDR3: TGTGCCAGCGAACCAGGGGGTAGCGGGGGACGGCAGTACTTC. The chain joins TRBV11-1 to TRBJ2-7, with 9 positions matching TRBD2. Per the germline V gene, CDR1 is SGHAT and CDR2 is FQDESV (reference sequence). The ends lost 8 bases at V and 9 bases at J; junction bases unmatched: 14. CDR3 length: 14 residues.

This clonotype was counted a few times. The genes are TRBV24-1 and TRBJ2-1; TRBD1 or TRBD2 may be the D gene (5 bases each). CDR1 KGHDR and CDR2 SFDVKD come from the germline V gene. V dropped 6 bases and J dropped 7 bases, with 9 bases sitting between them. The CDR3 is made up of 12 amino acids. The CDR3 sequence is CATSPGGNEQFF. The DNA of the CDR3 is TGTGCCACCAGTCCTGGGGGTAATGAGCAGTTCTTC.

The chain carries TRBV5-4 and TRBJ1-3, with D uncertain. CDR3 length equals 14 residues. Germline V gene sequence: CDR1 SGHNT, CDR2 YYREEE (reference sequence). Trimming shortened V by 0 bases and J by 4 bases, and 8 bases separated the two germline ends. CDR3 protein: CASSLGRKGNTIYF. The CDR3 bases are TGTGCCAGCAGCTTGGGGAGAAAAGGAAACACCATATATTTT.

The chain joins TRBV6-2 or TRBV6-3 to TRBJ2-7; D may be TRBD2 (6 bases). The germline V and J ends were trimmed by 7 bases and 5 bases, with 21 bases remaining between them. The CDR3 runs to 15 residues. The V gene's germline CDR1 is MNHEY and CDR2 SVGEGT. This CDR3 is CASKGGGGLEDEQYF. CDR3 coding DNA: TGTGCCAGCAAAGGTGGGGGAGGACTCGAGGACGAGCAGTACTTC.

This clonotype was detected many times. This sequence joins TRBV30 and TRBJ1-1; 9 positions match TRBD1. Germline V lookup: CDR1 GTSNPN, CDR2 SVGIG (reference sequence). CDR3 length: 14 residues. The V and J ends lost 3 bases and 1 base, in that order; junction bases with no gene match: 3. The CDR3 loop is CAWRGDRANTEAFF. The CDR3 coding sequence is TGTGCCTGGAGGGGGGACAGGGCGAACACTGAAGCTTTCTTT.

The chain joins TRBV6-1 to TRBJ2-4; possible D gene TRBD2, 6 bases. This CDR3 spans 12 amino acids. The germline gives CDR1 MNHNS, CDR2 SASEGT. V was pared by 6 bases and J by 8 bases, with 11 bases between. The CDR3, as DNA: TGTGCCAGCAGGGCCTCGGGGGACATTCAGTACTTC. Translated, it gives CASRASGDIQYF.

This clonotype was detected a few times. This chain joins TRBV3-1 and TRBJ2-1, with 11 bases that match TRBD2. The CDR3 length is 17 residues. The V gene's germline CDR1 is LGHDT and CDR2 YNNKEL (reference sequence). The trim removed 1 base at V and 5 bases at J, leaving 7 bases unmatched. The CDR3 sequence: CASSQVLTSGKNNEQFF. For the CDR3, the DNA is TGTGCCAGCAGCCAAGTCCTGACTAGCGGGAAGAACAATGAGCAGTTCTTC.

The rearrangement uses TRBV7-2 and TRBJ2-2, with TRBD2 as a possible D gene (5 bases). CDR1 is SGHTA and CDR2 is FQGNSA in the germline V gene. Trimming took off 3 bases at V and 2 bases at J, with 10 bases between the two ends. The CDR3 sequence is 15 residues long. This CDR3 is CASSFKAVNTGELFF. CDR3 coding DNA: TGTGCCAGCAGCTTTAAAGCGGTCAACACCGGGGAGCTGTTTTTT.

This clonotype was seen many times. V is TRBV18 and J is TRBJ1-1; D is possibly TRBD1 (5 bases). The V end was cut by 6 bases, the J end by 3 bases, with 17 bases between. CDR1 and CDR2 (germline): KGHSH, LQKENI. This CDR3 spans 15 amino acids. The CDR3 is CASSPNRGMHTEAFF. CDR3 sequence (DNA): TGTGCCAGCTCCCCGAATCGGGGGATGCACACTGAAGCTTTCTTT.

J is TRBJ1-1 and V is TRBV6-6; tentative D call: TRBD1 (5 bases). With 7 bases removed from V and 3 bases from J, the gap between germline ends came to 18 bases. CDR1 is MNHNY, CDR2 SVGAGI, per germline (reference sequence). This CDR3 comprises 15 residues. CDR3 sequence: CASIPIFRVDTEAFF. DNA of the CDR3: TGTGCCAGCATTCCAATATTCAGGGTTGACACTGAAGCTTTCTTT.

This clonotype was counted a few times. The rearrangement joins TRBV9 to TRBJ1-5; D remains ambiguous. The CDR3 totals 13 residues. V lost 0 bases to trimming and J lost 6 bases, with 7 bases between them. Per germline, CDR1 SGDLS and CDR2 YYNGEE. The chain's CDR3 is CASSVDLGQPQHF. The CDR3 DNA reads as TGTGCCAGCAGCGTAGATTTGGGTCAGCCCCAGCATTTT.

In its sample, this clonotype was seen many times. The J gene is TRBJ2-7, the V gene TRBV27; 8 bases agree with TRBD2. Germline CDR1 is MNHEY and CDR2 is SMNVEV (reference sequence). This CDR3 has 14 amino acids. After removal of 10 bases from V and 4 bases from J, the junction contained 12 bases not matched to a gene. The CDR3 is CATSWAGGQYEQYF. The CDR3 nucleotides are TGTGCCACCTCGTGGGCGGGGGGCCAGTACGAGCAGTACTTC.

This chain uses TRBV20-1 with TRBJ2-1; a weak D match, TRBD1 (7 bases). Germline-derived CDR1 and CDR2 are DFQATT and SNEGSKA (reference sequence). The V and J ends lost 3 bases and 9 bases respectively, with 21 bases between them. This CDR3 region has 15 residues. CDR3 sequence (DNA): TGCAGTGCTAGTCCCGGCAGGGGGGAGATCGGTGAGCAGTTCTTC. It codes for CSASPGRGEIGEQFF.

This clonotype has just a few counts. The chain recombines TRBV4-2 with TRBJ1-1; D unresolved. The CDR3 sequence is 16 residues long. The germline CDR1 and CDR2 sequences are LGHNA and YNFKEQ. Trimming took off 0 bases at V and 0 bases at J, with 11 bases between the two ends. The CDR3 loop is CASSQEGGRVNTEAFF. In DNA, the CDR3 is TGTGCCAGCAGCCAAGAAGGAGGCAGAGTGAACACTGAAGCTTTCTTT.

This clonotype appeared a few times. The gene calls are TRBV5-4 and TRBJ2-5, with a tentative D call TRBD1 (5 bases). The germline V gene has CDR1 SGHNT and CDR2 YYREEE (reference sequence). The CDR3 sequence is 14 residues long. The V and J ends lost 4 bases and 1 base respectively, with 11 bases between them. The DNA for the CDR3 is TGTGCCAGCAGCCGCGACGACAGCCAAGAGACCCAGTACTTC. Protein: CASSRDDSQETQYF.

The J gene is TRBJ2-4, the V gene TRBV2; tentative D call: TRBD1 (5 bases). Trimming removed 7 bases from V and 0 bases from J, with 16 bases in between. This CDR3 is built from 16 residues. Germline V gene sequence: CDR1 SNHLY, CDR2 FYNNEI. Here the CDR3 DNA reads TGTGCCAGCATGCGACAGAGATTACTAGCCAAAAACATTCAGTACTTC. This gives the protein CASMRQRLLAKNIQYF. Filled out from reference TRBV2 and TRBJ2-4, the complete variable domain reads EPEVTQTPSHQVTQMGQEVILRCVPISNHLYFYWYRQILGQKVEFLVSFYNNEISEKSEIFDDQFSVERPDGSNFTLKIRSTKLEDSAMYFCASMRQRLLAKNIQYFGAGTRLSVL.

V usage is TRBV2 and J usage is TRBJ1-1, with D uncertain. CDR1 and CDR2 (germline): SNHLY, FYNNEI. The V and J ends lost 2 bases and 4 bases respectively, with 5 bases between them. The CDR3 is 12 amino acids. The CDR3 here is CASSEWGTEAFF. The CDR3 DNA reads as TGTGCCAGCAGTGAATGGGGCACTGAAGCTTTCTTT.

This clonotype was counted a few times. This chain uses TRBV13 with TRBJ2-7; no clear D gene. In germline, CDR1 is PRHDT, CDR2 FYEKMQ (reference sequence). The V end lost 5 bases, the J end lost 3 bases, and 14 bases lay between the germline ends. The CDR3 is 14 residues long. CDR3 DNA: TGTGCCAGCAGCAACCGAGGCCAGAGCTACGAGCAGTACTTC. Its translation: CASSNRGQSYEQYF.

This clonotype was counted ten times or more. For the CDR3, the DNA is TGCGCCAGCAGCTTGGGGCTAGCGGGGGCCGGCACAGATACGCAGTATTTT. Translating it yields CASSLGLAGAGTDTQYF. This chain links TRBV5-1 with TRBJ2-3; 10 nucleotides match TRBD2. There are 17 residues in the CDR3. Germline V gene lookup returns CDR1 SGHRS and CDR2 YFSETQ. V lost 0 bases, J lost 1 base, and 5 bases stayed unmatched.

In its sample, this clonotype was seen many times. The V and J genes are TRBV25-1 and TRBJ2-2; D gene uncertain. Germline CDR1 is MGHDK and CDR2 is SYGVNS. The CDR3 totals 13 residues. V gave up 6 bases and J gave up 3 bases, with 8 bases separating them. The CDR3 DNA reads as TGTGCCAGCAGGCCAGGAGACACCGGGGAGCTGTTTTTT. Protein sequence: CASRPGDTGELFF.